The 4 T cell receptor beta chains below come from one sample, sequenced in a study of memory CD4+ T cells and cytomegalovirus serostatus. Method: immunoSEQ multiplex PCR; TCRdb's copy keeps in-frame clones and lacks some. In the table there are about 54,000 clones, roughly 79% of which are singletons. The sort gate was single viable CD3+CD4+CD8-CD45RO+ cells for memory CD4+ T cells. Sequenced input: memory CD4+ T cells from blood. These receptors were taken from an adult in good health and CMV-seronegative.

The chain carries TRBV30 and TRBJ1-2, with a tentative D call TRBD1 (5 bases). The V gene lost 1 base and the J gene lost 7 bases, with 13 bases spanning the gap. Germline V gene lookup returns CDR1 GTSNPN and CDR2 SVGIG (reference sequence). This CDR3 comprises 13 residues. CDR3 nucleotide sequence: TGTGCCTGGAGTGGGGGCAGTTCAGGTGGCTACACCTTC. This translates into CAWSGGSSGGYTF. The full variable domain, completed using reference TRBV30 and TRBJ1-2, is SQTIHQWPATLVQPVGSPLSLECTVEGTSNPNLYWYRQAAGRGLQLLFYSVGIGQISSEVPQNLSASRPQDRQFILSSKKLLLSDSGFYLCAWSGGSSGGYTFGSGTRLTVV.

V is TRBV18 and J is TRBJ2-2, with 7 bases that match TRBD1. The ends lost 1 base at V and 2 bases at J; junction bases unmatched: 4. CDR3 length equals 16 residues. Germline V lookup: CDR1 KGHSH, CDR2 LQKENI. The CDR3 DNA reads TGTGCCAGCTCACCACTCCGACAGGGTAACACCGGGGAGCTGTTTTTT. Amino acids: CASSPLRQGNTGELFF.

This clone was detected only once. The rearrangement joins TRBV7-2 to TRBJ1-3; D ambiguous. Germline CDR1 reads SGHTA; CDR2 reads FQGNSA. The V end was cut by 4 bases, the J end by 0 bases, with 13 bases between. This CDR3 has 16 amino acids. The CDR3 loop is CASSWKWALSGNTIYF. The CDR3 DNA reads TGTGCCAGCAGCTGGAAGTGGGCCCTCTCTGGAAACACCATATATTTT.

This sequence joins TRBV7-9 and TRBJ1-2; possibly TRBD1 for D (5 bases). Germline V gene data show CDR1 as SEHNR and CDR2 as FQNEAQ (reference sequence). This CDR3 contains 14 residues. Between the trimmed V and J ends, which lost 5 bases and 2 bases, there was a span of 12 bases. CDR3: CASSRTRDNYGYTF. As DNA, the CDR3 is TGTGCCAGCAGCCGGACCCGGGACAACTATGGCTACACCTTC.